This T cell receptor beta chain was captured in a study of blood T cell repertoires in COVID-19. On the study more broadly: Acute and convalescent COVID-19 specimens originated in the United States, Italy and Spain. The cDNA or gDNA used as material had been derived from T cells, B-cell-depleted T cells, or PBMCs.

In this sample, this clone turned up once. In the study's own analysis: Amplified reference gene primers provided the basis for estimating nucleated cell counts. This table comes from immunoSEQ multiplex PCR, and its TCRdb copy is limited to in-frame clones, with some not included. V, J and clone size reflect that table, while D and trimming were determined from the DNA. Among about 270,000 clones listed, roughly 90% were seen once. It was during active infection that Seattle patients were enrolled and then longitudinally followed. Germline V gene data show CDR1 as SGDLS and CDR2 as YYNGEE. Trimming at V came to 7 bases and at J to 6 bases, leaving 10 bases not matched to a gene. The CDR3 is 14 amino acids.

The chain is built from TRBV9 and TRBJ1-5; 7 positions agree with TRBD1. The origin of this receptor is a woman in her twenties or thirties with COVID-19, enrolled during active disease. The sample comprised peripheral blood. The CDR3 DNA reads as TGTGCCAGCGGTGGAGGGGGCTGGGGTCAGCCCCAGCATTTT. This gives the protein CASGGGGWGQPQHF.